This TCR beta chain stems from a study of T cell responses to AZD1222 COVID-19 vaccine. Findings and limits, study-wide: There were vaccine-associated CD4 TCRs across spike, dominant at 160-218 and 743-854. Rises in breadth and depth of Spike-specific TCRs came after two AZD1222 doses.

The CDR3 covers 11 residues. The ends were cut back, 2 bases at V and 11 bases at J, with 6 bases in the middle. Germline V gene sequence: CDR1 SGHAT, CDR2 FQNNGV. The data were produced by immunoSEQ multiplex PCR, yet TCRdb's version contains in-frame clones alone and is incomplete. Of over 50,000 clones in the sample, around nine tenths were seen once. On this clone itself: Its antigen is unknown.

This sequence joins TRBV11-2 and TRBJ1-4; no reliable D call. The specimen comprised peripheral blood, sampled on day 0 of AZD1222 vaccination. The sequence was obtained from an adult in good health. The CDR3 nucleotides read TGTGCCAGCAGCTTACGGGATAAACTGTTTTTT. Translation gives CASSLRDKLFF.